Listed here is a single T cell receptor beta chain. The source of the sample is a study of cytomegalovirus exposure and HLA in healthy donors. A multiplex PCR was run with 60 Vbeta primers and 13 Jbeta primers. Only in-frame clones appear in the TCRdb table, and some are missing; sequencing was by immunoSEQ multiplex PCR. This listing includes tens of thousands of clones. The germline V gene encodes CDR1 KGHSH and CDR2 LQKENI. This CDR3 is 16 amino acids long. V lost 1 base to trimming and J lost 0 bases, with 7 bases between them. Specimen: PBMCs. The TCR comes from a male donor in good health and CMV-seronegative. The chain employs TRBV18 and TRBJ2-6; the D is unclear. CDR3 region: CASSPRQNSGANVLTF. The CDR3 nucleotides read TGTGCCAGCTCACCACGTCAAAACTCTGGGGCCAACGTCCTGACTTTC.